These 30 T cell receptor beta chains came from one sample sequenced in a study of cytotoxic CD8 clonotypes in ibrutinib-treated CLL. The protocol was immunoSEQ multiplex PCR, while the TCRdb copy is restricted to in-frame clones and leaves out a portion. The sample shows 50,000 to 60,000 clones, 70% to 90% of them seen only once. This sample comprised PBMCs, obtained after 24 months of ibrutinib treatment. The receptors stem from a human donor with chronic lymphocytic leukemia.

This sequence joins TRBV5-4 and TRBJ2-3; D is undetermined. With 2 bases removed from V and 4 bases from J, the gap between germline ends came to 8 bases. CDR3 size: 13 residues. Germline CDR1 SGHNT, CDR2 YYREEE (reference sequence). CDR3 loop: CASSLRDPDTQYF. The CDR3 DNA reads as TGTGCCAGCAGCTTAAGGGATCCAGATACGCAGTATTTT.

This clone came up once. The chain employs TRBV7-2 and TRBJ2-2, with 8 bases identical to TRBD1. This CDR3 comprises 15 residues. Per the germline V gene, CDR1 is SGHTA and CDR2 is FQGNSA. Trimming took 4 bases from V and 7 from J; bases not matched to a gene: 8. The chain's CDR3 is CASSSGGRGVGELFF. CDR3 in DNA: TGTGCCAGCAGCTCAGGGGGCAGGGGCGTCGGGGAGCTGTTTTTT.

V usage is TRBV6-6 and J usage is TRBJ1-5; TRBD1 matches at 9 bases. Germline loops: CDR1 MNHNY, CDR2 SVGAGI (reference sequence). J gave up 4 bases and V 8 bases, and 6 bases lay outside the gene matches. CDR3 size: 14 residues. CDR3 DNA sequence: TGTGCCAGCGGGCACAGGGGGCCGAATCAGCCCCAGCATTTT. Protein sequence: CASGHRGPNQPQHF.

This sequence joins TRBV6-6 and TRBJ2-1, with TRBD2 matching over 8 bases. This CDR3 has 16 amino acids. With 0 bases clipped from V and 0 bases from J, the junction kept 1 base outside the gene matches. Germline lookup yields CDR1 MNHNY and CDR2 SVGAGI (reference sequence). CDR3 loop: CASSYSAGGSYNEQFF. DNA of the CDR3: TGTGCCAGCAGTTACTCGGCGGGAGGCTCCTACAATGAGCAGTTCTTC.

This chain links TRBV12-5 with TRBJ1-3; no clear D. The germline V gene encodes CDR1 LGHNT and CDR2 FRNRAP. This CDR3 has 14 amino acids. V lost 6 bases, J lost 0 bases, and 9 bases lay in between. CDR3: CASGRPASGNTIYF. The CDR3, as DNA: TGTGCTAGTGGGCGACCCGCCTCTGGAAACACCATATATTTT.

The V and J genes are TRBV29-1 and TRBJ2-1, with unresolved D. This CDR3 spans 13 amino acids. Trimming stripped 3 bases from V and 8 bases from J, with 14 bases between. Per germline, CDR1 SQVTM and CDR2 ANQGSEA. The CDR3 DNA reads TGCAGCGTTGATGGTCCCCGGGTCGATGAGCAGTTCTTC. Translated, it gives CSVDGPRVDEQFF.

This rearrangement joins TRBV18 to TRBJ1-2; 10 bases fit TRBD1. Germline values: CDR1 KGHSH, CDR2 LQKENI. V lost 2 bases and J lost 3; bases outside the gene matches: 3. There are 15 residues in the CDR3. CDR3: CASSPGTGEDYGYTF. The CDR3 DNA sequence: TGTGCCAGCTCACCAGGGACAGGGGAGGACTATGGCTACACCTTC. The full variable domain, completed using reference TRBV18 and TRBJ1-2, is NAGVMQNPRHLVRRRGQEARLRCSPMKGHSHVYWYRQLPEEGLKFMVYLQKENIIDESGMPKERFSAEFPKEGPSILRIQQVVRGDSAAYFCASSPGTGEDYGYTFGSGTRLTVV.

This clone appeared a few times. This rearrangement joins TRBV5-4 to TRBJ1-5; 7 nucleotides match TRBD1. The CDR3 contains 13 residues. The V gene's germline CDR1 is SGHNT and CDR2 YYREEE (reference sequence). Germline trimming cut 5 bases from V and 10 bases from J; bases unmatched to any gene: 9. The CDR3 DNA reads as TGTGCCAGCAGTCCGGACCAGGGGGGACCCCAGCATTTT. Its protein is CASSPDQGGPQHF.

In its sample, this clone was seen a few times. The V call is TRBV6-6, the J call TRBJ1-1, with D maybe TRBD1 (6 bases). Germline lookup yields CDR1 MNHNY and CDR2 SVGAGI (reference sequence). Trimming removed 10 bases from V and 4 bases from J, with 16 bases in between. The CDR3 contains 13 residues. Written as DNA, the CDR3 is TGTGCCACACGACCACAGGGAGCCACTGAAGCTTTCTTT. Protein sequence: CATRPQGATEAFF.

Written as DNA, the CDR3 is TGTGCCAGCAGCTTAGGGACAGGGACTGGCTACACCTTC. Translated, it gives CASSLGTGTGYTF. This sequence joins TRBV11-2 and TRBJ1-2; 8 bases match TRBD1. The CDR3 extends over 13 amino acids. The V and J ends lost 1 base and 7 bases, in that order; junction bases with no gene match: 2. Germline CDR1 is SGHAT and CDR2 is FQNNGV.

The V call is TRBV28, the J call TRBJ1-4, with TRBD1 identical over 8 bases. Germline values: CDR1 MDHEN, CDR2 SYDVKM. Trimming removed 5 bases from V and 5 bases from J; junction bases left unmatched: 7. This CDR3 comprises 15 residues. The CDR3 nucleotides are TGTGCCAGCAGTACCACAGGGGGTGGAAATGAAAAACTGTTTTTT. Its protein is CASSTTGGGNEKLFF.

CDR3 bases: TGTGCCAGCAGTAGCAGGGGTCCCGGCAATGAGCAGTTCTTC. This translates into CASSSRGPGNEQFF. The chain couples TRBV28 to TRBJ2-1; maybe TRBD1 (6 bases). The CDR3 runs 14 residues. V was pared by 5 bases and J by 6 bases, with 14 bases between. From germline, CDR1 is MDHEN and CDR2 SYDVKM.

The chain has TRBV2 and TRBJ2-2; no clear D gene. V gave up 7 bases and J gave up 0 bases, with 12 bases separating them. Per the germline V gene, CDR1 is SNHLY and CDR2 is FYNNEI. This CDR3 is 15 amino acids long. CDR3 sequence (DNA): TGTGCCAGCACTGCCGGGCCCCCGAACACCGGGGAGCTGTTTTTT. This gives the protein CASTAGPPNTGELFF. The full variable domain, with the rest looked up from reference TRBV2 and TRBJ2-2, is EPEVTQTPSHQVTQMGQEVILRCVPISNHLYFYWYRQILGQKVEFLVSFYNNEISEKSEIFDDQFSVERPDGSNFTLKIRSTKLEDSAMYFCASTAGPPNTGELFFGEGSRLTVL.

This chain uses TRBV13 with TRBJ2-3; 12 bases fit TRBD2. CDR1 PRHDT and CDR2 FYEKMQ come from the germline V gene (reference sequence). CDR3 length: 16 amino acids. V was pared by 4 bases and J by 3 bases, with 5 bases of the junction left unmatched. Written as DNA, the CDR3 is TGTGCCAGCAGCTCCTCCACTAGCGGGAGGACAGATACGCAGTATTTT. As protein: CASSSSTSGRTDTQYF. Filled out from reference TRBV13 and TRBJ2-3, the complete variable domain reads AAGVIQSPRHLIKEKRETATLKCYPIPRHDTVYWYQQGPGQDPQFLISFYEKMQSDKGSIPDRFSAQQFSDYHSELNMSSLELGDSALYFCASSSSTSGRTDTQYFGPGTRLTVL.

Notes on this clone: One end of the junction fails to match germline, which may point to a read error. For the CDR3, the DNA is TGTGCCAGCAGCGTACGCGAAACTGGACAGGTAGACTTC. Its protein is CASSVRETGQVDF. The rearrangement uses TRBV9 and TRBJ2-7, with 7 bases identical to TRBD1. Per germline, CDR1 SGDLS and CDR2 YYNGEE. The CDR3 length is 13 residues.

DNA of the CDR3: TGTGCCAGCAGTTCCCTAACAGGTCATACTAACTATGGCTACACCTTC. This gives the protein CASSSLTGHTNYGYTF. The chain is built from TRBV27 and TRBJ1-2, with a tentative D call TRBD1 (5 bases). CDR3 length: 16 residues. V was trimmed by 4 bases and J by 0 bases, leaving 15 bases between them. Germline V gene sequence: CDR1 MNHEY, CDR2 SMNVEV (reference sequence).

The V and J genes are TRBV18 and TRBJ1-1; D possibly corresponds to TRBD1 (5 bases). The CDR3 totals 14 residues. Trimming left V 3 bases short and J 1 base short, with 9 bases between. Germline loops: CDR1 KGHSH, CDR2 LQKENI. CDR3 DNA sequence: TGTGCCAGCTCACCGGGACTGGAGAACACTGAAGCTTTCTTT. As protein: CASSPGLENTEAFF.

The chain employs TRBV7-2 and TRBJ2-3, with D uncertain. Germline V gene data show CDR1 as SGHTA and CDR2 as FQGNSA. The CDR3 sequence is 13 residues long. Between the trimmed V and J ends, which lost 6 bases and 1 base, there was a span of 8 bases. The CDR3 DNA follows: TGTGCCAGCAGTAATGGGGGCACAGATACGCAGTATTTT. Residues: CASSNGGTDTQYF.

CDR3 in DNA: TGTGCCATCAGCCAGGGGGGGGATAATCAGCCCCAGCATTTT. It translates to CAISQGGDNQPQHF. The chain links TRBV10-3 to TRBJ1-5; TRBD1 aligns across 7 bases. This CDR3 has 14 residues. CDR1 and CDR2 from the germline V gene are ENHRY and SYGVKD. The J segment lost 4 bases and the V segment lost 6 bases, leaving 6 bases of the junction unmatched.

This chain links TRBV7-9 with TRBJ1-2; no clear D gene. Germline V CDR1 and CDR2: SEHNR, FQNEAQ (reference sequence). The germline V and J ends were trimmed by 6 bases and 8 bases, with 13 bases remaining between them. The CDR3 contains 12 residues. The CDR3 here is CASSSIYPGYTF. In nucleotides, the CDR3 is TGTGCCAGCAGTTCAATTTATCCGGGCTACACCTTC.

The V call is TRBV7-8, the J call TRBJ2-1, with 8 bases matching TRBD2. V shed 6 bases, J shed 10 bases, and the junction held 5 bases outside the gene matches. This CDR3 region has 12 residues. From germline, CDR1 is SGHVS and CDR2 FQNEAQ. CDR3 loop: CASRITSGEQFF. CDR3 coding DNA: TGTGCCAGCAGAATTACTAGCGGCGAGCAGTTCTTC.

This rearrangement joins TRBV14 to TRBJ1-2; the D gene is possibly TRBD1 (5 bases). This CDR3 contains 16 residues. V dropped 0 bases and J dropped 4 bases, with 15 bases sitting between them. Germline V gene data show CDR1 as SGHDN and CDR2 as FVKESK. CDR3 sequence reads: CASSQEGTADSYGYTF. CDR3 coding DNA: TGTGCCAGCAGCCAAGAAGGGACCGCGGACTCCTATGGCTACACCTTC. The variable domain in full, completed from reference TRBV14 and TRBJ1-2, reads EAGVTQFPSHSVIEKGQTVTLRCDPISGHDNLYWYRRVMGKEIKFLLHFVKESKQDESGMPNNRFLAERTGGTYSTLKVQPAELEDSGVYFCASSQEGTADSYGYTFGSGTRLTVV.

The V call is TRBV19, the J call TRBJ1-5; D remains unclear. In germline, CDR1 is LNHDA, CDR2 SQIVND (reference sequence). The CDR3 runs to 15 residues. The ends were cut back, 3 bases at V and 6 bases at J, with 15 bases in the middle. The CDR3 protein is CASSIHLGFGQPQHF. Written as DNA, the CDR3 is TGTGCCAGTAGTATCCATTTAGGGTTTGGTCAGCCCCAGCATTTT.

V gene TRBV27 combines with J gene TRBJ2-7; D call uncertain. This CDR3 contains 13 residues. The germline V and J ends were trimmed by 4 bases and 0 bases, with 7 bases remaining between them. From germline, CDR1 is MNHEY and CDR2 SMNVEV (reference sequence). The CDR3 region has the DNA TGTGCCAGCAGTTGGGTCGGCTCCTACGAGCAGTACTTC. Translation: CASSWVGSYEQYF.

V gene TRBV7-2 combines with J gene TRBJ2-7, with 8 bases identical to TRBD2. Germline V gives CDR1 SGHTA, CDR2 FQGNSA. CDR3 size: 18 residues. V lost 3 bases and J lost 2; bases outside the gene matches: 15. CDR3 loop: CASSLTDLGLAGTYEQYF. The CDR3 coding sequence is TGTGCCAGCAGCTTGACGGACCTAGGGCTAGCGGGTACCTACGAGCAGTACTTC.

This chain links TRBV7-2 with TRBJ2-1, with 7 bases identical to TRBD2. Trimming removed 5 bases from V and 8 bases from J; junction bases left unmatched: 9. This CDR3 spans 14 amino acids. From germline, CDR1 is SGHTA and CDR2 FQGNSA. The CDR3, as DNA: TGTGCCAGCAGCCCTCGACTAGCTCGCGATGAGCAGTTCTTC. The encoded protein is CASSPRLARDEQFF.

The rearrangement links TRBV6-5 to TRBJ2-7; TRBD1 might be the D (6 bases). V lost 5 bases and J lost 3, with 14 bases in between. The germline CDR1 and CDR2 sequences are MNHEY and SVGAGI. The CDR3 spans 14 residues. The CDR3 region has the DNA TGTGCCAGCAGTAATCCGGGACATGGCTACGAGCAGTACTTC. Protein: CASSNPGHGYEQYF.

V and J are TRBV6-6 and TRBJ1-1; possibly TRBD1 for D (6 bases). Germline CDR1 reads MNHNY; CDR2 reads SVGAGI (reference sequence). The V end lost 6 bases, the J end lost 2 bases, and 19 bases lay between the germline ends. The CDR3 spans 16 residues. DNA for the CDR3: TGTGCCAGCAGCGACCGGGACAAGCAGGGTAACACTGAAGCTTTCTTT. Protein sequence: CASSDRDKQGNTEAFF.

The CDR3 DNA follows: TGTGCCACCACAGGGGACTTGAACACTGAAGCTTTCTTT. Its protein product is CATTGDLNTEAFF. This chain joins TRBV18 and TRBJ1-1; the match to TRBD1 covers 7 bases. The CDR3 is 13 amino acids. V was pared by 10 bases and J by 0 bases, with 5 bases of the junction left unmatched. Germline V CDR1 and CDR2: KGHSH, LQKENI.

The chain uses TRBV6-1 and TRBJ2-7, with 11 bases lining up with TRBD1. J lost 5 bases, V lost 4 bases, and 10 bases had no gene match. Per germline, CDR1 MNHNS and CDR2 SASEGT. The CDR3 runs 16 residues. The CDR3 is CASSGRRDRGFDEQYF. CDR3 DNA sequence: TGTGCCAGCAGTGGCCGCCGGGACAGGGGGTTCGACGAGCAGTACTTC.